These T cell receptor beta chains were read from a single sample in a study of long-term antiretroviral therapy in people with HIV. Clones were read by immunoSEQ multiplex PCR, and TCRdb kept only the in-frame ones, dropping some. The data show 15,000 to 20,000 clones, about 74% seen once. The specimen comprised unsorted PBMCs, sampled 0.5 years before starting antiretroviral therapy. The origin of the receptors is a man aged 18 to 29 with HIV. CDR3s include the opening cysteine and the closing phenylalanine or tryptophan. A D gene is named only where the DNA matches it firmly. A row's size may be missing; if present it is once, few, many or a size class.

CDR3 length: 13; D gene: TRBD1; J gene: TRBJ2-2; V gene: TRBV29-1; clone size: NA; CDR3 DNA: TGCAGCGTAACAGGGGCGGACACCGGGGAGCTGTTTTTT; CDR3 protein: CSVTGADTGELFF
CDR3 length: 14; D gene: TRBD1; J gene: TRBJ2-3; V gene: TRBV7-2; clone size: NA; CDR3 DNA: TGTGCCAGCAGCGTGGGACAGGCTACAGATACGCAGTATTTT; CDR3 protein: CASSVGQATDTQYF
CDR3 length: 14; D gene: NA; J gene: TRBJ2-2; V gene: TRBV11-3; clone size: NA; CDR3 DNA: TGTGCCAGCAGCTGGACAGAGAACACCGGGGAGCTGTTTTTT; CDR3 protein: CASSWTENTGELFF
CDR3 length: 15; D gene: TRBD1; J gene: TRBJ1-2; V gene: TRBV19; clone size: NA; CDR3 DNA: TGTGCCAGTAGTATAGGACAGGGCGCTAACTATGGCTACACCTTC; CDR3 protein: CASSIGQGANYGYTF
CDR3 length: 15; D gene: NA; J gene: TRBJ1-1; V gene: TRBV27; clone size: NA; CDR3 DNA: TGTGCCAGCAGTTTCCAAGGAGGAGAGGACACTGAAGCTTTCTTT; CDR3 protein: CASSFQGGEDTEAFF
CDR3 length: 12; D gene: NA; J gene: TRBJ2-3; V gene: TRBV9; clone size: NA; CDR3 DNA: TGTGCCAGCAGGGACGTCACAGATACGCAGTATTTT; CDR3 protein: CASRDVTDTQYF
CDR3 length: 16; D gene: TRBD1; J gene: TRBJ1-1; V gene: TRBV27; clone size: NA; CDR3 DNA: TGTGCCAGCAGACTCATACCGGGACAGATGAACACTGAAGCTTTCTTT; CDR3 protein: CASRLIPGQMNTEAFF
CDR3 length: 13; D gene: NA; J gene: TRBJ1-2; V gene: TRBV5-1; clone size: NA; CDR3 DNA: TGCGCCAGCAGTCGGGACAACCTTTATGGCTACACCTTC; CDR3 protein: CASSRDNLYGYTF
CDR3 length: 15; D gene: NA; J gene: TRBJ2-7; V gene: TRBV2; clone size: NA; CDR3 DNA: TGTGCCAGCATAGTTCTGGAAAGCGGAGACTACGAGCAGTACTTC; CDR3 protein: CASIVLESGDYEQYF
CDR3 length: 15; D gene: TRBD1; J gene: TRBJ2-7; V gene: TRBV5-1; clone size: few; CDR3 DNA: TGCGCCAGCAGCAGAATCCGGGACAGATCCTACGAGCAGTACTTC; CDR3 protein: CASSRIRDRSYEQYF
CDR3 length: 16; D gene: NA; J gene: TRBJ2-2; V gene: TRBV7-9; clone size: NA; CDR3 DNA: TGTGCCAGCAGCTTCCGACAGCGGGCGAACACCGGGGAGCTGTTTTTT; CDR3 protein: CASSFRQRANTGELFF
CDR3 length: 12; D gene: NA; J gene: TRBJ1-1; V gene: TRBV29-1; clone size: NA; CDR3 DNA: TGCAGCGTTGAAGGTTGGGGAGCTGAAGCTTTCTTT; CDR3 protein: CSVEGWGAEAFF
CDR3 length: 13; D gene: TRBD1; J gene: TRBJ2-1; V gene: TRBV18; clone size: NA; CDR3 DNA: TGTGCCAGCTCACCATACAGGGGCGATGAGCAGTTCTTC; CDR3 protein: CASSPYRGDEQFF
CDR3 length: 16; D gene: TRBD2; J gene: TRBJ2-7; V gene: TRBV28; clone size: NA; CDR3 DNA: TGTGCCAGCAGTTTAACCCCTGGATTAGCGGGAGCCGAGCAGTACTTC; CDR3 protein: CASSLTPGLAGAEQYF
CDR3 length: 12; D gene: NA; J gene: TRBJ2-3; V gene: TRBV27; clone size: once; CDR3 DNA: TGTGCCAGCCTGGGTAATAGAGATACGCAGTATTTT; CDR3 protein: CASLGNRDTQYF
CDR3 length: 14; D gene: NA; J gene: TRBJ1-2; V gene: TRBV6-5; clone size: NA; CDR3 DNA: TGTGCCAGCAGTTACGGGGCAGCAGACTATGGCTACACCTTC; CDR3 protein: CASSYGAADYGYTF
CDR3 length: 14; D gene: TRBD1; J gene: TRBJ1-1; V gene: TRBV6-5; clone size: NA; CDR3 DNA: TGTGCCAGCAGCCTAACAGGGGAGGACACTGAAGCTTTCTTT; CDR3 protein: CASSLTGEDTEAFF
CDR3 length: 17; D gene: NA; J gene: TRBJ2-1; V gene: TRBV11-2; clone size: few; CDR3 DNA: TGTGCCAGCAGCTTAGATCTTGTGGACAGCATCTCGGATGAGCAGTTCTTC; CDR3 protein: CASSLDLVDSISDEQFF
CDR3 length: 15; D gene: NA; J gene: TRBJ2-1; V gene: TRBV7-3; clone size: NA; CDR3 DNA: TGTGCCAGCAGCTCCTCTAGAGAAGTCTACAATGAGCAGTTCTTC; CDR3 protein: CASSSSREVYNEQFF
CDR3 length: 16; D gene: NA; J gene: TRBJ1-2; V gene: TRBV7-8; clone size: NA; CDR3 DNA: TGTGCCAGCAGGATCTTGGGGGTTGGGGGAAATGATGGCTACACCTTC; CDR3 protein: CASRILGVGGNDGYTF
CDR3 length: 16; D gene: TRBD2; J gene: TRBJ2-5; V gene: TRBV29-1; clone size: NA; CDR3 DNA: TGCAGCGTTGACCCAGGGACTAGCGGGGGGTGGGAGACCCAGTACTTC; CDR3 protein: CSVDPGTSGGWETQYF
CDR3 length: 14; D gene: NA; J gene: TRBJ1-1; V gene: TRBV27; clone size: NA; CDR3 DNA: TGTGCCAGCAGTGTTACACAGGGATCCACTGAAGCTTTCTTT; CDR3 protein: CASSVTQGSTEAFF
CDR3 length: 13; D gene: NA; J gene: TRBJ1-1; V gene: TRBV7-8; clone size: NA; CDR3 DNA: TGTGCCAGCAGCTTAGAAGTCGGGTTCGGAGCTTTCTTT; CDR3 protein: CASSLEVGFGAFF
CDR3 length: 13; D gene: NA; J gene: TRBJ1-2; V gene: TRBV21-1; clone size: once; CDR3 DNA: TGTGCCCCCAAGGGGGGACCACCGGCTGGCTACACCTTC; CDR3 protein: CAPKGGPPAGYTF
CDR3 length: 16; D gene: TRBD1; J gene: TRBJ2-7; V gene: TRBV10-3; clone size: NA; CDR3 DNA: TGTGCCATCAGTGAGTCGGGCAGGGGGCATAACTACGAGCAGTACTTC; CDR3 protein: CAISESGRGHNYEQYF
CDR3 length: 16; D gene: NA; J gene: TRBJ1-1; V gene: TRBV27; clone size: NA; CDR3 DNA: TGTGCCAGCAGTTTATCGGGGGGGGCTTGGAACACTGAAGCTTTCTTT; CDR3 protein: CASSLSGGAWNTEAFF
CDR3 length: 13; D gene: TRBD1; J gene: TRBJ1-2; V gene: TRBV6-5; clone size: NA; CDR3 DNA: TGTGCCAGCAGGCTACAGGGGCGGGAGGGCTACACCTTC; CDR3 protein: CASRLQGREGYTF
CDR3 length: 13; D gene: NA; J gene: TRBJ2-2; V gene: TRBV9; clone size: NA; CDR3 DNA: TGTGCCAGCAGCTTCTCCTACACCGGGGAGCTGTTTTTT; CDR3 protein: CASSFSYTGELFF
CDR3 length: 13; D gene: NA; J gene: TRBJ1-1; V gene: TRBV4-2; clone size: NA; CDR3 DNA: TGTGCCAGCAGCCAGTACACCAACACTGAAGCTTTCTTT; CDR3 protein: CASSQYTNTEAFF
CDR3 length: 16; D gene: TRBD1; J gene: TRBJ2-2; V gene: TRBV7-8; clone size: NA; CDR3 DNA: TGTGCCAGCAGCTTATGGGACAGAGAAAACACCGGGGAGCTGTTTTTT; CDR3 protein: CASSLWDRENTGELFF
CDR3 length: 14; D gene: TRBD1; J gene: TRBJ1-1; V gene: TRBV6-6; clone size: NA; CDR3 DNA: TGTGCCAGCAGACCGGGACAGGGGCCCACTGAAGCTTTCTTT; CDR3 protein: CASRPGQGPTEAFF
CDR3 length: 16; D gene: TRBD1; J gene: TRBJ2-7; V gene: TRBV5-1; clone size: NA; CDR3 DNA: TGCGCCAGCAGCCCAGAGGGGGGGACAGGGGCTAACGAGCAGTACTTC; CDR3 protein: CASSPEGGTGANEQYF
CDR3 length: 15; D gene: NA; J gene: TRBJ1-1; V gene: TRBV2; clone size: NA; CDR3 DNA: TGTGCCAGCAGTGTAACGGGGGCGGAGAACACTGAAGCTTTCTTT; CDR3 protein: CASSVTGAENTEAFF
CDR3 length: 12; D gene: NA; J gene: TRBJ2-3; V gene: TRBV10-3; clone size: NA; CDR3 DNA: TGTGCCATCAGTGTGGGTTCGGATACGCAGTATTTT; CDR3 protein: CAISVGSDTQYF
CDR3 length: 14; D gene: NA; J gene: TRBJ2-2; V gene: TRBV10-1; clone size: NA; CDR3 DNA: TGCGCCAGCAGTGACTTATTCGACACCGGGGAGCTGTTTTTT; CDR3 protein: CASSDLFDTGELFF
CDR3 length: 12; D gene: NA; J gene: TRBJ1-1; V gene: TRBV7-8; clone size: few; CDR3 DNA: TGTGCCAGCAGCCCCCAGGCGACTGAAGCTTTCTTT; CDR3 protein: CASSPQATEAFF
CDR3 length: 13; D gene: NA; J gene: TRBJ2-5; V gene: TRBV7-2; clone size: NA; CDR3 DNA: TGTGCCAGCAGCTTCCCAGGAAGCGAGACCCAGTACTTC; CDR3 protein: CASSFPGSETQYF
CDR3 length: 17; D gene: TRBD2; J gene: TRBJ2-7; V gene: TRBV28; clone size: NA; CDR3 DNA: TGTGCCAGCAGGGTACTGAGCGGGAGAGGAGGATCCTACGAGCAGTACTTC; CDR3 protein: CASRVLSGRGGSYEQYF
CDR3 length: 12; D gene: NA; J gene: TRBJ2-7; V gene: TRBV5-6; clone size: NA; CDR3 DNA: TGTGCCAGCAGCAGGGATTTTGACGAGCAGTACTTC; CDR3 protein: CASSRDFDEQYF
CDR3 length: 14; D gene: NA; J gene: TRBJ2-3; V gene: TRBV11-2; clone size: NA; CDR3 DNA: TGTGCCACCGGCGCGGAGGGGGGGGAAGATACGCAGTATTTT; CDR3 protein: CATGAEGGEDTQYF